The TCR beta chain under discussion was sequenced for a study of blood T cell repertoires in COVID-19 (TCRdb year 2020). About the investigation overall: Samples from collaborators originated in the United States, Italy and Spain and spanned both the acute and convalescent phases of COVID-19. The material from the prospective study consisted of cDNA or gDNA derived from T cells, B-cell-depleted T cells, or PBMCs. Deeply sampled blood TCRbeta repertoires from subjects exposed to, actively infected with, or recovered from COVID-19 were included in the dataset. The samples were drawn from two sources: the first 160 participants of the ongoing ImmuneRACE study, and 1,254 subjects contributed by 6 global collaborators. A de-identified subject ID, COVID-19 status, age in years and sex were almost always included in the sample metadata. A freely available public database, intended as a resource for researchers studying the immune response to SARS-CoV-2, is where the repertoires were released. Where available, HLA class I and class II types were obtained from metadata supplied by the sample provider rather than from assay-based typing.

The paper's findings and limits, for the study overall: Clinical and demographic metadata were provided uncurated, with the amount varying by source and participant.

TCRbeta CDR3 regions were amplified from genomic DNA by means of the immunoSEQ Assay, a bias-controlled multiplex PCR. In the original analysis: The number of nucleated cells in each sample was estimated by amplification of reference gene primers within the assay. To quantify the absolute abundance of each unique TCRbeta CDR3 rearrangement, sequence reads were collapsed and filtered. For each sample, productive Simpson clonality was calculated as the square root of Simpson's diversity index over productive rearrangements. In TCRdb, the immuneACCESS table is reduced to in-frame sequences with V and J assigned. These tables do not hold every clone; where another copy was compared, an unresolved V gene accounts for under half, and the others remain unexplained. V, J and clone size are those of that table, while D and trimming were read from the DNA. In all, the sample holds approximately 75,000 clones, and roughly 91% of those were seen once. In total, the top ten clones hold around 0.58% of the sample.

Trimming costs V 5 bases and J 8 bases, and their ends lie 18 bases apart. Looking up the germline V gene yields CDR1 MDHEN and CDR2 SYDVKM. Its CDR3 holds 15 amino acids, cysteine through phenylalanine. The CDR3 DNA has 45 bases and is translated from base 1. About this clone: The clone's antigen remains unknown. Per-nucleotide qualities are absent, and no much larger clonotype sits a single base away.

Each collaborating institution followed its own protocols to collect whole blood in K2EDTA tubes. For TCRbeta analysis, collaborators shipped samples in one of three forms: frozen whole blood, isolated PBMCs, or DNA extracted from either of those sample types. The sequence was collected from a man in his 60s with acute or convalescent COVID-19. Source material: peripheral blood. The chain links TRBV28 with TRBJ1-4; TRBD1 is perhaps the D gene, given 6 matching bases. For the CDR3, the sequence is CASSPRRGGVEKLFF. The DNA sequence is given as TGTGCCAGCAGTCCCCGGCGAGGGGGGGTCGAAAAACTGTTTTTT.